This T cell receptor beta chain was found in a study of CD8 T cells in ankylosing spondylitis. Making use of molecular barcodes, quantitative 5'-RACE generated TCR beta libraries. TCRdb independently ran MiXCR on the 5' RACE reads; one entry per CDR3 protein. The sample yields about 300,000 distinct CDR3 sequences, 20% seen once. Germline assignment: CDR1 SGHRS and CDR2 YFSETQ. The germline V and J ends were trimmed by 2 bases and 0 bases, with 7 bases remaining between them. CDR3 length: 14 residues. This clonotype was seen at least ten times. Sequencing input: blood, either unsorted or a sorted T cell fraction (not recorded which). This sequence joins TRBV5-1 and TRBJ2-3, with unresolved D. This clonotype was sampled from a female donor with ankylosing spondylitis or in good health (not recorded which). The CDR3 DNA follows: TGCGCCAGCAGCTTTTTAACTAGCACAGATACGCAGTATTTT. Protein: CASSFLTSTDTQYF.